The 16 T cell receptor beta chains presented below share a single source sample, sequenced in a study of control samples from healthy donors and cancer patients. Method: immunoSEQ multiplex PCR; TCRdb's copy keeps in-frame clones and lacks some. This sample yields about 160,000 clones, of which 70% to 90% are seen a single time; 12% belongs to the top ten. The sample taken for sequencing was blood. These receptors were taken from a man between 25 and 39 years old in good health.

In its sample, this clone was seen once. The chain uses TRBV7-9 and TRBJ2-1; maybe TRBD2 (6 bases). The germline CDR1 and CDR2 sequences are SEHNR and FQNEAQ (reference sequence). V dropped 8 bases and J dropped 9 bases, with 14 bases sitting between them. This CDR3 spans 12 amino acids. The CDR3 loop is CASLFGGSEQFF. For the CDR3, the DNA is TGTGCCAGCCTATTCGGGGGTAGTGAGCAGTTCTTC. Combining the CDR3 with reference TRBV7-9 and TRBJ2-1 gives the whole variable domain DTGVSQNPRHKITKRGQNVTFRCDPISEHNRLYWYRQTLGQGPEFLTYFQNEAQLEKSRLLSDRFSAERPKGSFSTLEIQRTEQGDSAMYLCASLFGGSEQFFGPGTRLTVL.

The CDR3 sequence is CASSKEAGSSTDTQYF. In DNA form, the CDR3 reads TGCGCCAGCAGCAAGGAAGCGGGGAGTAGCACAGATACGCAGTATTTT. The chain employs TRBV5-1 and TRBJ2-3; 7 positions match TRBD2. This CDR3 has 16 residues. Germline CDR1 SGHRS, CDR2 YFSETQ. V lost 4 bases, J lost 0 bases, and 8 bases stayed unmatched.

Of note for this clone: One junction end does not reproduce the germline sequence, and a read error may be involved. This sequence joins TRBV7-9 and TRBJ1-1; D is undetermined. The germline V gene encodes CDR1 SEHNR and CDR2 FQNEAQ (reference sequence). This CDR3 is built from 12 residues. This CDR3 reads CASSLKNPEAFF. For the CDR3, the DNA is TGTGCCAGCAGCTTAAAGAACCCTGAAGCTTTCTTT.

This clone showed up just once. The sample carries other DNA sequences with the same CDR3. The chain recombines TRBV18 with TRBJ2-7; 7 positions agree with TRBD1. Germline lookup yields CDR1 KGHSH and CDR2 LQKENI. V gave up 6 bases and J gave up 3 bases; unmatched junction bases: 5. The CDR3 length is 13 residues. The CDR3, as DNA: TGTGCCAGCTCCCCCGGGACAGACTACGAGCAGTACTTC. Protein: CASSPGTDYEQYF. The entire variable domain, with the rest obtained from reference TRBV18 and TRBJ2-7, is as follows: NAGVMQNPRHLVRRRGQEARLRCSPMKGHSHVYWYRQLPEEGLKFMVYLQKENIIDESGMPKERFSAEFPKEGPSILRIQQVVRGDSAAYFCASSPGTDYEQYFGPGTRLTVT.

The rearrangement uses TRBV29-1 and TRBJ2-6, with TRBD1 identical over 9 bases. Germline-derived CDR1 and CDR2 are SQVTM and ANQGSEA. CDR3 length: 14 amino acids. DNA for the CDR3: TGCAGTACACAGGGGGCGGTTGGGGCCAACGTCCTGACTTTC. Translating gives CSTQGAVGANVLTF.

V gene TRBV28 combines with J gene TRBJ2-1, with D unresolved. V was trimmed by 6 bases and J by 9 bases, leaving 6 bases between them. The germline CDR1 and CDR2 sequences are MDHEN and SYDVKM. CDR3 length equals 10 residues. The CDR3 region has the DNA TGTGCCAGCAGGGGCTTTGAGCAGTTCTTC. As protein: CASRGFEQFF.

The chain uses TRBV18 and TRBJ1-5; no definite D call. This CDR3 spans 12 amino acids. V was pared by 3 bases and J by 9 bases, with 9 bases between. In germline, CDR1 is KGHSH, CDR2 LQKENI. The CDR3, as DNA: TGTGCCAGCTCACCTAGCGCTGGGCCCCAGCATTTT. It codes for CASSPSAGPQHF.

This clone was detected once. In DNA, the CDR3 is TGTGCCAGCAGTTTACTGGGGTTGACTGAAGCTTTCTTT. It encodes CASSLLGLTEAFF. The rearrangement links TRBV27 to TRBJ1-1; D gene uncertain. The V end lost 2 bases, the J end lost 5 bases, and 9 bases lay between the germline ends. CDR3 size: 13 residues. Germline V gives CDR1 MNHEY, CDR2 SMNVEV (reference sequence).

This clone was detected once. The rearrangement joins TRBV9 to TRBJ1-6; 9 nucleotides align to TRBD1. The CDR3 is 15 residues long. Trimming cost V 3 bases and J 7 bases; bases outside gene matches: 5. CDR1 is SGDLS and CDR2 is YYNGEE in the germline V gene. The CDR3 loop is CASSELDRGNSPLHF. The CDR3 nucleotides are TGTGCCAGCAGCGAACTAGACAGGGGGAATTCACCCCTCCACTTT.

The chain carries TRBV19 and TRBJ2-6; TRBD1 aligns across 8 bases. V lost 2 bases and J lost 0; bases outside the gene matches: 6. This CDR3 is built from 18 residues. Germline V CDR1 and CDR2: LNHDA, SQIVND (reference sequence). CDR3: CASSIRDRSSSGANVLTF. DNA of the CDR3: TGTGCCAGTAGTATAAGGGACAGGTCATCCTCTGGGGCCAACGTCCTGACTTTC.

A note on this clone: Other nucleotide sequences from this sample produce the same CDR3. The chain links TRBV28 to TRBJ2-7; 8 bases agree with TRBD1. Looked up from germline, CDR1 is MDHEN and CDR2 is SYDVKM. Trimming removed 4 bases from V and 4 bases from J; junction bases left unmatched: 3. The CDR3 contains 13 residues. CDR3 nucleotide sequence: TGTGCCAGCAGTTCAGGACAGGGTTACGAGCAGTACTTC. Amino acid sequence: CASSSGQGYEQYF. Combining the CDR3 with reference TRBV28 and TRBJ2-7 gives the whole variable domain DVKVTQSSRYLVKRTGEKVFLECVQDMDHENMFWYRQDPGLGLRLIYFSYDVKMKEKGDIPEGYSVSREKKERFSLILESASTNQTSMYLCASSSGQGYEQYFGPGTRLTVT.

A single count supports this clone. V gene TRBV20-1 combines with J gene TRBJ2-7, with TRBD2 as a possible D gene (6 bases). V gave up 7 bases and J gave up 2 bases, with 9 bases separating them. This CDR3 has 11 amino acids. CDR1 and CDR2 (germline): DFQATT, SNEGSKA (reference sequence). CDR3 DNA: TGCAGTGTTGCGGGACCCTACGAGCAGTACTTC. Its protein is CSVAGPYEQYF.

This sequence joins TRBV25-1 and TRBJ1-5; 8 positions match TRBD1. Trimming cost V 6 bases and J 0 bases; bases outside gene matches: 13. In germline, CDR1 is MGHDK, CDR2 SYGVNS. The CDR3 is 18 residues long. CDR3 nucleotide sequence: TGTGCCAGCAGCCCGAGCGGGACAGGCGTTTATAGCAATCAGCCCCAGCATTTT. Its translation: CASSPSGTGVYSNQPQHF.

The chain is built from TRBV11-2 and TRBJ2-7; D is unclear. This CDR3 contains 12 residues. Germline lookup yields CDR1 SGHAT and CDR2 FQNNGV. Trimming stripped 5 bases from V and 0 bases from J, with 5 bases between. In nucleotides, the CDR3 is TGTGCCAGCAGCGTCAGCTCCTACGAGCAGTACTTC. It is translated as CASSVSSYEQYF.

The chain is built from TRBV7-3 and TRBJ2-2; TRBD2 aligns across 12 bases. CDR3 length equals 18 residues. The J segment lost 3 bases and the V segment lost 5 bases, leaving 10 bases of the junction unmatched. CDR1 SGHTA and CDR2 FQGTGA come from the germline V gene. The CDR3 loop reads CASSPRLAGATDTGELFF. The CDR3, as DNA: TGTGCCAGCAGCCCCCGACTAGCGGGAGCCACCGACACCGGGGAGCTGTTTTTT.

The chain uses TRBV3-1 (or the pseudogene TRBV3-2) and TRBJ2-3; no clear D gene. Germline V gene data show CDR1 as LGHDT and CDR2 as YNNKEL (reference sequence). The CDR3 has 15 residues. Trimming pared 4 bases from V and 2 bases from J, leaving 13 bases between. The CDR3 bases are TGTGCCAGCAGCCGTCGACCCGATCTCACAGATACGCAGTATTTT. Protein product: CASSRRPDLTDTQYF.